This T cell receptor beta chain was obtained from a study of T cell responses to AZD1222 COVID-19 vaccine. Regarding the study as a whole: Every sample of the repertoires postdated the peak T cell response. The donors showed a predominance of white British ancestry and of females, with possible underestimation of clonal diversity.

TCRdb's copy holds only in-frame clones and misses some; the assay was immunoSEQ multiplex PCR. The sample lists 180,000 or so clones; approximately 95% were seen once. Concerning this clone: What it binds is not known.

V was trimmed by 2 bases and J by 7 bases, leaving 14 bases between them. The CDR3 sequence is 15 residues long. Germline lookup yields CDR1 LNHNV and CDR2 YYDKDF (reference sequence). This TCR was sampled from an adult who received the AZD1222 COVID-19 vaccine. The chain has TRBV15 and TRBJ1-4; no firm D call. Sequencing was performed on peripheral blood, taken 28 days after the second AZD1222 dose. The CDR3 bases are TGTGCCACCAGCAGAAGCGCTTCTTGGGCTGAAAAACTGTTTTTT. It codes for CATSRSASWAEKLFF.